This note documents a single TCR beta chain sequence. The antigen remains unidentified. These data are taken from a study of OX40 agonist ivuxolimab in advanced cancers. For the study at large: Head and neck, renal cell, melanoma or hepatocellular carcinoma were the cancers that dose-escalation patients had. Study-wide results and caveats: The authors also found low normalized T-cell clonal expansion in some nonresponders. Both CD4+ and CD8+ T cell populations in blood had undergone clonal expansion by week 6 at 0.1 to 3.0 mg/kg.

Some clones are missing from TCRdb's copy, which holds only in-frame ones; the method was immunoSEQ multiplex PCR. The sample has over 50,000 clones; over 75% are singletons. J gave up 4 bases and V 9 bases, and 8 bases lay outside the gene matches. Per germline, CDR1 MNHEY and CDR2 SVGAGI. CDR3 length: 13 amino acids. The sample consisted of CD4+ or CD8+ T cells sorted from blood, taken in a trial of the OX40 agonist ivuxolimab. The J gene is TRBJ1-1, the V gene TRBV6-5; 7 bases agree with TRBD1. This clonotype was obtained from an adult with an advanced solid tumor such as melanoma, head and neck, liver or kidney cancer. CDR3 in DNA: TGTGCCAGTACAACAGGGGAGGGCACTGAAGCTTTCTTT. It translates to CASTTGEGTEAFF.